Given below is one T cell receptor (beta chain) in context. Only in-frame clones appear in the TCRdb table, and some are missing; sequencing was by immunoSEQ multiplex PCR. The sample holds fewer than 350,000 clones, about 90% seen once. Germline CDR1 reads KGHDR; CDR2 reads SFDVKD. Trimming removed 4 bases at V and 2 bases at J, with 7 bases between. The length of the CDR3 is 13 residues. The data are from a study of blood T cell repertoires in COVID-19. This chain connects TRBV24-1 to TRBJ1-1, with no clear D. The TCR was taken from a woman under 40 who had been exposed to COVID-19. Sequenced: PBMCs or T cells enriched from blood (not recorded which). The CDR3 here is CATSDTVNTEAFF. CDR3 sequence (DNA): TGTGCCACCAGTGACACGGTTAACACTGAAGCTTTCTTT.